Listed below are T cell receptor beta chains from one sample, sequenced in a study of PD-1 blockade in classical Hodgkin lymphoma. Profiled with immunoSEQ multiplex PCR; TCRdb holds only in-frame clones, not every one. The sample lists about 6,300 clones, about 86% occurring once. The source material was peripheral blood mononuclear cells (PBMCs), sampled before the second cycle of nivolumab. The receptors were sampled from a human donor with classical Hodgkin lymphoma. Each CDR3 is given with its conserved first and last residue. The D gene is left open where the match is weak. Not all rows give a size; the values are once, few, many and, for expanded clones, a class.

>.|.|TRBV4-1|TRBJ1-2
TGCGCCAGCAGCCAAGGGCTTAACTATGGCTACACCTTC
CASSQGLNYGYTF
>.|TRBD2|TRBV5-4|TRBJ2-2
TGTGCCAGCAGCTTGGGTGCGGGGGGGCCCACCGGGGAGCTGTTTTTT
CASSLGAGGPTGELFF
>.|.|TRBV11-2|TRBJ1-1
TGTGCCAGCAACTTAGTCCCCCGGACCCCGAACACTGAAGCTTTCTTT
CASNLVPRTPNTEAFF
>.|.|TRBV5-1|TRBJ1-3
TGCGCCAGCAGCTTAGGGGGACCTACGAGGGGAAACACCATATATTTT
CASSLGGPTRGNTIYF
>once|.|TRBV18|TRBJ1-1
TGTGCCAGCTCACCACTGGGACACCTACCGCCTGGGGCTGAAGCTTTCTTT
CASSPLGHLPPGAEAFF
>.|TRBD2|TRBV10-3|TRBJ2-2
TGTGCCACCACAGGGACTAGCGGGGGGCAACCGAACACCGGGGAGCTGTTTTTT
CATTGTSGGQPNTGELFF
>.|.|TRBV5-1|TRBJ2-5
TGCGCCAGCAGCTACGAGGGTTGGGAGACCCAGTACTTC
CASSYEGWETQYF
>.|.|TRBV20-1|TRBJ1-4
TGCAGTGCTAGAGGGCGTTGGAAACTGTTTTTT
CSARGRWKLFF
>.|.|TRBV28|TRBJ1-2
TGTGCCAGCAGTTTCGTGGGGACGAGGGGCTACACCTTC
CASSFVGTRGYTF
>.|.|TRBV9|TRBJ1-1
TGTGCCAGCAGCGTTGGGGCTGGGGTCGGGAGGACTGAAGCTTTCTTT
CASSVGAGVGRTEAFF
>.|.|TRBV2|TRBJ2-5
TGTGCCAGCAGTCAATGGGAGACCCAGTACTTC
CASSQWETQYF
>.|.|TRBV5-4|TRBJ1-1
TGTGCCAGCAGCTTTGTCGGACCGAGCGGAGAAGCTTTCTTT
CASSFVGPSGEAFF
>.|.|TRBV9|TRBJ1-2
TGTGCCAGCAGCACCTTGACAGGACTCAACTATGGCTACACCTTC
CASSTLTGLNYGYTF
>once|.|TRBV30|TRBJ1-4
TGTGCCTGGAGTGTTGGTGGGAGAAAACTGTTTTTT
CAWSVGGRKLFF
>.|.|TRBV5-1|TRBJ2-6
TGCGCCAGTCGACGGACCTCTGGGGCCAACGTCCTGACTTTC
CASRRTSGANVLTF
>.|.|TRBV27|TRBJ2-1
TGTGCCAGCGCACGGGACGTTGGGCGATACTCCTACAATGAGCAGTTCTTC
CASARDVGRYSYNEQFF
>.|.|TRBV10-3|TRBJ2-2
TGTGCCATCAGTGAGTCGACACTACACTGGCGGAACACCGGGGAGCTGTTTTTT
CAISESTLHWRNTGELFF
>.|.|TRBV5-4|TRBJ2-1
TGTGCCAGCAGCCCGGCAGGGGGGGGTTCCTACAATGAGCAGTTCTTC
CASSPAGGGSYNEQFF
>.|TRBD1|TRBV30|TRBJ1-5
TGTGCCTGGAGTGTAGGCCCGCTCAGGGGGCGCCCACCCTTCGAGAGCAATCAGCCCCAGCATTTT
CAWSVGPLRGRPPFESNQPQHF
>.|.|TRBV6-1|TRBJ1-6
TGTGCCAGCAGTGAAATTTACAGTAGTTCGCAGTCACCCCTCCACTTT
CASSEIYSSSQSPLHF
>few|TRBD2|TRBV19|TRBJ2-2
TGTGCCAGTAGTTGGGGCGGGGGGACCGGGGAGCTGTTTTTT
CASSWGGGTGELFF
>.|.|TRBV6-1|TRBJ2-3
TGTGCCAGCAGTGTTTTAGCGAGCACAGATACGCAGTATTTT
CASSVLASTDTQYF
>.|.|TRBV19|TRBJ2-5
TGTGCCAGTAGTATAGCCGGCGGTTTGGGAGAGACCCAGTACTTC
CASSIAGGLGETQYF
>.|TRBD2|TRBV6-1|TRBJ2-4
TGTGCCAGCAGTGGGGGACTTAGGTTAGCGGGCCAAGCCAAAAACATTCAGTACTTC
CASSGGLRLAGQAKNIQYF
>.|.|TRBV5-1|TRBJ2-1
TGCGCCAGCAGCACAGGACTGACCTCTCCCAATGAGCAGTTCTTC
CASSTGLTSPNEQFF
>.|TRBD1|TRBV6-6|TRBJ2-5
TGTGCCAGCAGTTGGACAGGGAGAGGGGAGACCCAGTACTTC
CASSWTGRGETQYF
>large|.|TRBV28|TRBJ1-1
TGTGCCAGCAGTCCCTTCGTTGAAGGGCGAGGGACTGAAGCTTTCTTT
CASSPFVEGRGTEAFF
>once|.|TRBV6-6|TRBJ2-5
TGTGCCAGCAGCTCCGTCCTGGCTGGCCCGTACTTC
CASSSVLAGPYF
>.|.|TRBV6-5|TRBJ1-1
TGTGCCAGCATCAGAAGACCCCAGGGTTACACTGAAGCTTTCTTT
CASIRRPQGYTEAFF
>.|TRBD2|TRBV5-1|TRBJ2-3
TGCGCCAGCAGCCCGGGACTAGCGGGGGGGCCCAGGACAGATACGCAGTATTTT
CASSPGLAGGPRTDTQYF
>.|.|TRBV29-1|TRBJ1-2
TGCAGCGTTTTAGAATTTAACTATGGCTACACCTTC
CSVLEFNYGYTF
>.|TRBD1|TRBV5-1|TRBJ2-2
TGCGCCAGCAGTCTCGCGACAGGGTGGCGAACCGGGGAGCTGTTTTTT
CASSLATGWRTGELFF
>large|TRBD1|TRBV6-5|TRBJ1-2
TGTGCCAGCAGTTTCTCCGGGACAGGGGAATACGGCTACACCTTC
CASSFSGTGEYGYTF
>.|TRBD2|TRBV27|TRBJ2-5
TGTGCCAGCAGTTTAAGGGGCCCCAGCGGGGGTCAAGAGACCCAGTACTTC
CASSLRGPSGGQETQYF
>.|.|TRBV5-1|TRBJ1-4
TGCGCCAGCAGCGACCCGATGGGGCGTAATGAAAAACTGTTTTTT
CASSDPMGRNEKLFF
>.|.|TRBV4-2|TRBJ2-2
TGTGCCAGCAGCCAAGAAGGAGTCATGTCAGGCACCGGGGAGCTGTTTTTT
CASSQEGVMSGTGELFF
>.|.|TRBV13|TRBJ1-2
TGTGCCAGCAGTGAAGCGCAGGGCCTAGGGAATGGCTACACCTTC
CASSEAQGLGNGYTF
>few|.|TRBV5-1|TRBJ1-6
TGCGCCAGCAGCTTCAGGGTTTTGGGTATTAATTCACCCCTCCACTTT
CASSFRVLGINSPLHF
>.|.|TRBV6-6|TRBJ1-6
TGTGCCAGCAGTTTGGCCGGGGGAAATTCACCCCTCCACTTT
CASSLAGGNSPLHF
>.|.|TRBV5-6|TRBJ1-2
TGTGCCAGCTCAGCCTTCCCGGGGCAGGACCTTTATGGCTACACCTTC
CASSAFPGQDLYGYTF
>few|TRBD2|TRBV18|TRBJ2-2
TGTGCCAGCTCCCCTCTCGGACTAGCGGGAGGCAACACCGGGGAGCTGTTTTTT
CASSPLGLAGGNTGELFF
>.|.|TRBV7-9|TRBJ2-2
TGTGCCAGCAGGTTACGCACCGGGGAGCTGTTTTTT
CASRLRTGELFF